The clone carrying this TCR beta chain has only a few counts. TCRdb re-analysed the reads in MiXCR, keeping a single row per CDR3 protein. The data hold about 740,000 distinct CDR3 sequences, with less than 40% observed a single time. This sample stems from a study of T cell repertoires in cytomegalovirus infection. Study information: It can be stated that public TCR beta signatures indicated CMV infection as well as a matching HLA type.

Trimming cost V 6 bases and J 8 bases; bases outside gene matches: 9. The CDR3 runs to 14 residues. The sequence came from a human donor in good health (CMV status not recorded). Some clones in this sample may be carry-over from other donors' samples. V is TRBV12-3 or TRBV12-4 and J is TRBJ2-7, with 11 nucleotides matching TRBD1. The specimen was PBMCs. In nucleotides, the CDR3 is TGTGCCAGCAGCGATGGGACAGGGGGTATTAAGCAGTACTTC. This codes for CASSDGTGGIKQYF.